This T cell receptor (beta chain) was identified during a study of T cell responses to AZD1222 COVID-19 vaccine. Sequencing used immunoSEQ multiplex PCR; TCRdb keeps in-frame clones, though not all of them. The sample carries about 110,000 clones, over 75% recorded once. Here the sequenced sample was peripheral blood, taken 28 days after the second AZD1222 dose. This TCR was sampled from an adult who received the AZD1222 COVID-19 vaccine.

CDR3 amino acids: CASSRDRAGRKLFF. The CDR3 DNA follows: TGTGCCAGTAGTCGGGACAGGGCAGGGCGAAAACTGTTTTTT. The rearrangement links TRBV19 to TRBJ1-4; 9 bases fit TRBD1. The germline CDR1 and CDR2 sequences are LNHDA and SQIVND (reference sequence). The CDR3 is made up of 14 amino acids. Unmatched junction bases numbered 8, after V lost 5 bases and J lost 10 bases.